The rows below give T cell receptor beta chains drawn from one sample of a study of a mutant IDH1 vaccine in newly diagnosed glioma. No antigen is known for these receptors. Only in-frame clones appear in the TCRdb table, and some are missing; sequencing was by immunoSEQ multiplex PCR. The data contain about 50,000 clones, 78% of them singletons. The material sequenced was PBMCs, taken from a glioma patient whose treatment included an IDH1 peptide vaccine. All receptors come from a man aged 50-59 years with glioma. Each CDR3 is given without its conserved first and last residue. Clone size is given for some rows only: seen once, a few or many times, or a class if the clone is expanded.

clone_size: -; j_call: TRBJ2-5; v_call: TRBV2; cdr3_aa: ASTFAETQY
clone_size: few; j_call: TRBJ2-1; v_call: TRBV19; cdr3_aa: ASSGTGPYNEQF
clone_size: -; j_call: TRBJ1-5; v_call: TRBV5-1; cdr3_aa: ASSLEGSNQPQH
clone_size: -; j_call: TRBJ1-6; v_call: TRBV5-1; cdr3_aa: ASSLGRVNSPLH
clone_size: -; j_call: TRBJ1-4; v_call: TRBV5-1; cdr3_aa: ASSQGGDRGEELF
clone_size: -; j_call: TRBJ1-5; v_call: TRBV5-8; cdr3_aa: ASSYDRGGNQPQH
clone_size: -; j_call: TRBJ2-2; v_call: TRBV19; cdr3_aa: ASRGTVNTGELF
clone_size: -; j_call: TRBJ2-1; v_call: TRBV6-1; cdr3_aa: ASSLDRLSVNEQF
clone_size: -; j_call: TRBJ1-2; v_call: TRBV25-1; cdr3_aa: ATHGSGLLYGYT
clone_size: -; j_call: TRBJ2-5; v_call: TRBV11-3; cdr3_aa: ASSLASGNGETQY
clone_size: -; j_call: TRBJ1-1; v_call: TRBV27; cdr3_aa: ASSLYGRETEAF
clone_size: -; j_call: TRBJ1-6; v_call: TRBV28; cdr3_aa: ASSLSSSPLH
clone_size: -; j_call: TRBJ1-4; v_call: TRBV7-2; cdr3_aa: ASSWTGSNEKLF
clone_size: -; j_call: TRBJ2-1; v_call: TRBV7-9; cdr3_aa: ASLRGTNNEQF
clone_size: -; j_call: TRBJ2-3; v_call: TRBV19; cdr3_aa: ASSIQRGPTDTQY
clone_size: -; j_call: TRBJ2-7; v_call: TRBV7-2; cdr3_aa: ASSLVLGEQY
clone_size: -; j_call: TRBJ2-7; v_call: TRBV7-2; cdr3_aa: ASSSPTSGGYSSYEQY
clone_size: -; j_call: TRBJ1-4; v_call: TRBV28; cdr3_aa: ASSSPGQGNEKLF
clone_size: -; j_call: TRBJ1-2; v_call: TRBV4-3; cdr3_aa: ASSPGTGVAGHGYT
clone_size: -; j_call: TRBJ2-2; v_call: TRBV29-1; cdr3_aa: SVALYTGELF
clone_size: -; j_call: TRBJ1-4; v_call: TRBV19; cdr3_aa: ASSRGRGEKLF
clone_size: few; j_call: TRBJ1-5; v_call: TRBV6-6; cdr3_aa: AAGASQPQH
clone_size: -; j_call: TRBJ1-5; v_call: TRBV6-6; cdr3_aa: ASTLGQYSNQPQH
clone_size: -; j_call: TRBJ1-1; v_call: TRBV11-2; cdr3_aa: ACKRGQENTEAF
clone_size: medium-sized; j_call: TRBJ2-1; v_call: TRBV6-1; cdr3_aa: ASSESGDPYNEQF
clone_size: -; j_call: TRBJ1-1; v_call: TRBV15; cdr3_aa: ATSSPNQPPEAF
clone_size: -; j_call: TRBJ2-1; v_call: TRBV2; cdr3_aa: ASSETSGGLSNNEQF
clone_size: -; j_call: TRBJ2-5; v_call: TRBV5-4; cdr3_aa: ASSPTSGGLQETQY
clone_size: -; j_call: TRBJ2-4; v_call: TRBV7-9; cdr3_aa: ASSSAGTGVNIQY
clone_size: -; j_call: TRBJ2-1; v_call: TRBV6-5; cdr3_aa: ASSTLTGGNEQF
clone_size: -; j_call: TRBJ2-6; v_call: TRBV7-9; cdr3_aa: ASSLGGPSGANVLT
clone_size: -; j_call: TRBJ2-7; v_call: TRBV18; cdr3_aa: ASSPGTGNPEQY
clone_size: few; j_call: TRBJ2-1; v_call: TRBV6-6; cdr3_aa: ASDGGDEQF
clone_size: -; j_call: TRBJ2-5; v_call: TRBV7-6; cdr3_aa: ASSLAHRGAVTETQY
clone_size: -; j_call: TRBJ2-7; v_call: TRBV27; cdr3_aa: ASSSRTDYEQY
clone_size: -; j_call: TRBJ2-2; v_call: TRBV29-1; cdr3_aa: SVGGGYEVGELF
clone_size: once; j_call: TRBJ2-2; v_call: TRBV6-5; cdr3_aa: ASSYSGGFNTGELF
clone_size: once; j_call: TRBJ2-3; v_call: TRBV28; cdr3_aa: ASSLGYRTDTQY
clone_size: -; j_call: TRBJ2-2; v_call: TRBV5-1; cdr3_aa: ASSPGRNTGELF
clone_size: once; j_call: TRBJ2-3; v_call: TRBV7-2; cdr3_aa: ASSFAGGADTQY
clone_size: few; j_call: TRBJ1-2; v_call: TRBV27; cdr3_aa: ASSPTGGKNYGYT
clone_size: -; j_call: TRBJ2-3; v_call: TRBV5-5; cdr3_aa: ASSRGGQGATDTQY